These 13 T cell receptor beta chains were all obtained from the same sample, sequenced in a study of CD8 T cells in ankylosing spondylitis. Regarding the study as a whole: Ankylosing spondylitis blood appeared to carry a characteristic TCR beta motif of roughly eight highly homologous variants.

Their antigen targets remain unknown. TCRdb re-analysed the 5' RACE reads in MiXCR, keeping a single row per CDR3 protein. Altogether 670,000 or so distinct CDR3 sequences are present, 15% to 20% being singletons, with the ten largest covering approximately 18%. The sequencing input was blood, either unsorted or a sorted T cell fraction (not recorded which). The receptors here all came from a male donor with ankylosing spondylitis.

This clonotype was picked up a small number of times. This chain uses TRBV12-3 or TRBV12-4 with TRBJ2-5, with D maybe TRBD2 (6 bases). Trimming stripped 5 bases from V and 4 bases from J, with 17 bases between. This CDR3 has 15 amino acids. Written as DNA, the CDR3 is TGTGCCAGCAGTAAGGGAGCGGGTCTTCCAGAGACCCAGTACTTC. Translated, it gives CASSKGAGLPETQYF.

This chain uses TRBV11-2 with TRBJ2-3; no clear D gene. V was pared by 5 bases and J by 10 bases, with 16 bases between. Germline CDR1 reads SGHAT; CDR2 reads FQNNGV. The CDR3 covers 13 residues. CDR3 protein: CASSPHHPDAQYF. Here the CDR3 DNA reads TGTGCCAGCAGCCCGCACCACCCGGACGCGCAGTATTTT.

This clonotype showed up many times. The chain joins TRBV6-1 to TRBJ2-1, with TRBD1 identical over 9 bases. CDR3 length: 14 amino acids. Germline V gene sequence: CDR1 MNHNS, CDR2 SASEGT. V gave up 4 bases and J gave up 7 bases; unmatched junction bases: 5. CDR3 nucleotide sequence: TGTGCCAGCAGTGGAGGGACAGGGTGGAATGAGCAGTTCTTC. Translating it yields CASSGGTGWNEQFF.

The gene calls are TRBV7-9 and TRBJ1-4; 7 bases match TRBD1. Trimming cost V 2 bases and J 4 bases; bases outside gene matches: 4. The germline V gene encodes CDR1 SEHNR and CDR2 FQNEAQ (reference sequence). This CDR3 is built from 15 residues. CDR3 coding DNA: TGTGCCAGCAGCTTAAGCGCAGGGGGTAATGAAAAACTGTTTTTT. As protein: CASSLSAGGNEKLFF.

The J gene is TRBJ2-5, the V gene TRBV19; a weak D match, TRBD1 (6 bases). This CDR3 region has 16 residues. Germline V lookup: CDR1 LNHDA, CDR2 SQIVND (reference sequence). The DNA of the CDR3 is TGTTCCTCTCCCAGAGCGGACAGCCCTATTCAAGAGACCCAGTACTTC. This sequence encodes CSSPRADSPIQETQYF.

The V gene is TRBV28, the J gene TRBJ1-1; the D gene is possibly TRBD1 (6 bases). CDR1 MDHEN and CDR2 SYDVKM come from the germline V gene. Trimming stripped 4 bases from V and 3 bases from J, with 9 bases between. The CDR3 spans 13 residues. CDR3 sequence reads: CASSWTADTEAFF. The DNA for the CDR3 is TGTGCCAGCAGTTGGACAGCGGACACTGAAGCTTTCTTT.

CDR3 region: CSATFRQELGDGYTF. As DNA, the CDR3 is TGCAGTGCTACCTTTCGACAGGAACTAGGGGATGGCTACACCTTC. The chain links TRBV20-1 to TRBJ1-2, with D maybe TRBD1 (6 bases). The germline V gene has CDR1 DFQATT and CDR2 SNEGSKA (reference sequence). V lost 4 bases, J lost 6 bases, and 21 bases lay in between. The CDR3 is 15 residues long.

The chain joins TRBV20-1 to TRBJ1-1; D is uncertain. CDR3 length: 13 amino acids. Trimming took 5 bases from V and 1 from J, leaving 11 bases between them. Germline values: CDR1 DFQATT, CDR2 SNEGSKA (reference sequence). The DNA of the CDR3 is TGCAGTGCTCCCTCTCCCGGGAACACTGAAGCTTTCTTT. It codes for CSAPSPGNTEAFF.

The genes are TRBV5-5 and TRBJ2-3; D remains unclear. Trimming took off 2 bases at V and 2 bases at J, with 9 bases between the two ends. In germline, CDR1 is SGHKS, CDR2 YYEKEE (reference sequence). CDR3 size: 14 residues. The CDR3 DNA reads as TGTGCCAGCAGCTTCGCACAGTACACAGATACGCAGTATTTT. Translating gives CASSFAQYTDTQYF.

The V and J genes are TRBV20-1 and TRBJ2-1; a weak D match, TRBD2 (5 bases). Looked up from germline, CDR1 is DFQATT and CDR2 is SNEGSKA (reference sequence). The CDR3 loop spans 15 amino acids. V was clipped by 4 bases and J by 3 bases, with 16 bases between them. The CDR3 spells CSATLPGSNYNEQFF. The DNA of the CDR3 is TGCAGTGCTACCCTTCCGGGATCCAACTACAATGAGCAGTTCTTC.

The table lists this clonotype with a few counts. This sequence joins TRBV12-3 or TRBV12-4 and TRBJ2-3; 8 bases fit TRBD2. V lost 3 bases and J lost 0; bases outside the gene matches: 8. The length of the CDR3 is 17 residues. The CDR3 spells CASSFHLLADSTDTQYF. The CDR3 DNA reads TGTGCCAGCAGTTTCCATTTACTAGCGGACAGCACAGATACGCAGTATTTT.

This clonotype was found many times. V is TRBV20-1 and J is TRBJ1-2, with D perhaps TRBD1 (6 bases). Trimming removed 0 bases at V and 5 bases at J, with 13 bases between. Germline V gene lookup returns CDR1 DFQATT and CDR2 SNEGSKA (reference sequence). CDR3 length: 14 residues. The CDR3 coding sequence is TGCAGTGCTAGAGATGTGGGGGGCATGTATGGCTACACCTTC. Translating it yields CSARDVGGMYGYTF.

The table lists this clonotype with many counts. This sequence joins TRBV6-2 or TRBV6-3 and TRBJ1-3; 7 positions agree with TRBD1. This CDR3 spans 12 amino acids. CDR1 is MNHEY and CDR2 is SVGEGT in the germline V gene. V dropped 8 bases and J dropped 11; count of bases not matched to a gene: 9. CDR3: CASGGGQRAIYF. In nucleotides, the CDR3 is TGTGCCAGCGGCGGGGGACAGAGGGCCATATATTTT.